A selection of T cell receptor beta chains follows, all from one sample in a study of cytomegalovirus exposure and HLA in healthy donors. The repertoire was sequenced with immunoSEQ multiplex PCR; TCRdb's copy has only in-frame clones and lacks some. The data hold hundreds of thousands of clones, with more than 80% observed a single time. The sequenced sample consisted of PBMCs. These TCRs come from a woman aged 18-30 years in good health and CMV-seronegative. The CDR3 runs from the conserved cysteine through the conserved F or W. A D gene is named only where the DNA matches it firmly. The size field is filled for only some rows; it gives once, few, many or a size class.

CDR3 protein	CDR3 DNA	J gene	V gene	clone size	CDR3 length	D gene
CASSEEAGGLNTEAFF	TGTGCCAGCAGTGAGGAAGCGGGTGGTTTGAACACTGAAGCTTTCTTT	TRBJ1-1	TRBV6-1	-	16	-
CSVDLREGTGELFF	TGCAGCGTTGATCTACGGGAGGGAACCGGGGAGCTGTTTTTT	TRBJ2-2	TRBV29-1	-	14	TRBD2
CAISESDRGHSPLHF	TGTGCCATCAGTGAGTCGGACAGAGGGCATTCACCCCTCCACTTT	TRBJ1-6	TRBV10-3	-	15	-
CASSPHRTARQETQYF	TGTGCCAGCAGCCCACACCGGACAGCCAGACAAGAGACCCAGTACTTC	TRBJ2-5	TRBV27	once	16	-
CASSQDRQFQQYF	TGCGCCAGCAGCCAAGATCGTCAGTTCCAGCAGTACTTC	TRBJ2-7	TRBV4-1	-	13	-
CASSVAGTSGSVEQFF	TGTGCCAGCAGCGTAGCCGGGACTAGCGGGAGTGTTGAGCAGTTCTTC	TRBJ2-1	TRBV9	-	16	TRBD2
CAWIPGGSYGYTF	TGTGCCTGGATCCCAGGGGGCTCGTATGGCTACACCTTC	TRBJ1-2	TRBV30	few	13	TRBD1
CAWSFYGGLQGFSGTEAFF	TGTGCCTGGAGTTTTTATGGCGGGTTACAGGGTTTTTCAGGCACTGAAGCTTTCTTT	TRBJ1-1	TRBV30	-	19	-
CASTRQGTDTQYF	TGTGCCAGCACGAGACAGGGGACAGATACGCAGTATTTT	TRBJ2-3	TRBV2	once	13	TRBD1
CASIPGSSGIDEQFF	TGTGCCAGTATACCGGGGAGTAGCGGGATCGATGAGCAGTTCTTC	TRBJ2-1	TRBV25-1	-	15	TRBD2
CARWTLNYGYTF	TGTGCCAGGTGGACACTGAACTATGGCTACACCTTC	TRBJ1-2	TRBV7-9	-	12	-
CASSWTGSNQPQHF	TGTGCCAGCAGTTGGACAGGGAGCAATCAGCCCCAGCATTTT	TRBJ1-5	TRBV27	-	14	TRBD1
CASSEAPGDSNQPQHF	TGTGCCAGCAGTGAAGCGCCGGGGGATAGCAATCAGCCCCAGCATTTT	TRBJ1-5	TRBV2	-	16	-
CASSIWASRGNQPQHF	TGTGCCAGTAGTATATGGGCTTCTAGGGGGAATCAGCCCCAGCATTTT	TRBJ1-5	TRBV19	-	16	-
CASSLAGEAFF	TGTGCCAGCAGTTTAGCGGGTGAAGCTTTCTTT	TRBJ1-1	TRBV28	-	11	-
CASSQGTGRVDTEAFF	TGTGCCAGCAGCCAAGGGACAGGGCGAGTGGACACTGAAGCTTTCTTT	TRBJ1-1	TRBV7-9	-	16	TRBD1
CASSERRDPRVMQFF	TGCGCCAGCAGTGAAAGGAGGGACCCGAGGGTTATGCAGTTCTTC	TRBJ2-1	TRBV10-1	-	15	-
CASSPRQGPHEQYF	TGCGCCAGCAGCCCGAGACAGGGTCCCCACGAGCAGTACTTC	TRBJ2-7	TRBV4-1	-	14	TRBD1
CASSIRQGSTNEKLFF	TGTGCCAGCAGTATAAGACAGGGCTCAACTAATGAAAAACTGTTTTTT	TRBJ1-4	TRBV28	-	16	TRBD1
CASSPGNWEQYF	TGTGCCAGCAGCCCCGGGAATTGGGAGCAGTACTTC	TRBJ2-7	TRBV27	-	12	-
CASSPHPGQDTQYF	TGTGCCAGCTCACCACATCCGGGTCAAGATACGCAGTATTTT	TRBJ2-3	TRBV18	-	14	-
CASSEGHNYGYTF	TGTGCCAGCAGCGAGGGACATAACTATGGCTACACCTTC	TRBJ1-2	TRBV6-1	-	13	-
CASGRGQGATF	TGTGCCAGCGGGAGGGGACAGGGGGCCACCTTC	TRBJ1-2	TRBV2	once	11	TRBD1
CASSLSLQGANNEQFF	TGTGCCAGCAGTTTATCGCTACAGGGGGCGAACAATGAGCAGTTCTTC	TRBJ2-1	TRBV27	-	16	TRBD1
CASRQGADSPLHF	TGTGCCAGCAGGCAGGGGGCCGATTCACCCCTCCACTTT	TRBJ1-6	TRBV6-1	-	13	TRBD1
CASSLAEVFNEQFF	TGCGCCAGCAGCTTGGCCGAGGTTTTCAATGAGCAGTTCTTC	TRBJ2-1	TRBV5-1	-	14	-
CASSFKGAQFF	TGTGCCAGCAGTTTCAAGGGGGCCCAGTTCTTC	TRBJ2-1	TRBV28	-	11	TRBD1
CASSPLSNQPQHF	TGTGCCAGCAGTCCCCTGAGCAATCAGCCCCAGCATTTT	TRBJ1-5	TRBV28	-	13	-
CAIKGAQQETQYF	TGTGCCATCAAAGGGGCACAGCAAGAGACCCAGTACTTC	TRBJ2-5	TRBV10-3	-	13	-
CASRVPGGIEGYTF	TGCGCCAGCAGGGTACCAGGGGGAATTGAGGGCTACACCTTC	TRBJ1-2	TRBV4-1	few	14	TRBD1
CATSRPGQESDTQYF	TGTGCCACCAGCAGGCCGGGACAGGAATCAGATACGCAGTATTTT	TRBJ2-3	TRBV15	-	15	TRBD1
CASSLGQGSGANVLTF	TGTGCCAGCAGCTTAGGACAGGGTAGTGGGGCCAACGTCCTGACTTTC	TRBJ2-6	TRBV11-3	once	16	TRBD1
CASSAGGGNQPQHF	TGTGCCAGCAGTGCGGGGGGGGGCAATCAGCCCCAGCATTTT	TRBJ1-5	TRBV6-5	-	14	-
CASRGPVAGAREQYF	TGTGCCAGCAGGGGTCCGGTAGCGGGAGCGCGGGAGCAGTACTTC	TRBJ2-7	TRBV27	-	15	TRBD2
CASSLQGIGADTQYF	TGTGCCAGCAGTTTACAGGGGATTGGGGCAGATACGCAGTATTTT	TRBJ2-3	TRBV28	-	15	-
CASSPGREMETEAFF	TGCGCCAGCAGTCCCGGACGGGAAATGGAGACTGAAGCTTTCTTT	TRBJ1-1	TRBV5-1	once	15	-
CATKEEGARVTGELFF	TGTGCCACCAAAGAAGAAGGCGCCCGGGTTACCGGGGAGCTGTTTTTT	TRBJ2-2	TRBV28	-	16	-
CASSYYRVSGNTIYF	TGTGCCAGCAGCTACTACAGGGTCTCTGGAAACACCATATATTTT	TRBJ1-3	TRBV5-6	once	15	-
CASTSDRYGYTF	TGCGCCAGCACCTCGGACAGATATGGCTACACCTTC	TRBJ1-2	TRBV5-1	once	12	-
CASRRFGSSETQYF	TGTGCCAGCAGGCGATTTGGTTCTTCAGAGACCCAGTACTTC	TRBJ2-5	TRBV27	-	14	-
CACDGRGAGQPQHF	TGTGCCTGCGATGGGAGGGGCGCTGGTCAGCCCCAGCATTTT	TRBJ1-5	TRBV21-1	-	14	-
CASTQGAKGYF	TGTGCCAGCACCCAGGGGGCGAAGGGGTACTTC	TRBJ2-7	TRBV28	-	11	TRBD1
CASSAVAGTYEQYF	TGTGCCAGCAGCGCCGTAGCAGGGACCTACGAGCAGTACTTC	TRBJ2-7	TRBV7-6	-	14	-
CASRNGGRNTEAFF	TGTGCCAGCAGGAATGGGGGCAGGAACACTGAAGCTTTCTTT	TRBJ1-1	TRBV2	-	14	-
CASSPLAEGKNIQYF	TGTGCCAGCAGCCCACTAGCGGAGGGAAAAAACATTCAGTACTTC	TRBJ2-4	TRBV6-1	once	15	TRBD2
CASSPGQGLRNEQFF	TGTGCCAGCAGTCCCGGACAGGGATTGCGGAATGAGCAGTTCTTC	TRBJ2-1	TRBV27	-	15	TRBD1
CASSAGGTGMNGELFF	TGCGCCAGCAGTGCAGGTGGGACAGGGATGAACGGGGAGCTGTTTTTT	TRBJ2-2	TRBV10-1	-	16	TRBD1
CASSLDRSGAADTQYF	TGTGCCAGCAGCTTAGACAGGAGCGGGGCTGCAGATACGCAGTATTTT	TRBJ2-3	TRBV7-6	-	16	TRBD2
CASSPGASAYNEQFF	TGTGCCAGCAGCCCTGGGGCTAGCGCTTACAATGAGCAGTTCTTC	TRBJ2-1	TRBV6-6	-	15	-
CAWSGGAHETQYF	TGTGCCTGGAGCGGGGGGGCACACGAGACCCAGTACTTC	TRBJ2-5	TRBV30	-	13	TRBD2
CAWRRLTGELFF	TGTGCCTGGAGGCGTCTCACCGGGGAGCTGTTTTTT	TRBJ2-2	TRBV30	-	12	-
CASSRDSGQLPYEQYF	TGTGCCAGCAGCCGCGACAGCGGACAGCTTCCCTACGAGCAGTACTTC	TRBJ2-7	TRBV5-5	once	16	-